This passage covers 4 T cell receptor beta chains from one sample sequenced in a study of T-cell memory formation after mild COVID-19. TCRdb recomputed calls from the 5' RACE reads with MiXCR, one row per CDR3 protein. The data hold 550,000 to 650,000 distinct CDR3 sequences, with 15% to 20% observed a single time. The specimen was PBMCs or a T cell subset sorted from them (not recorded which). The receptors stem from an adult woman who had mild COVID-19 (a few samples of this study predate the infection). Cell type and time point are not known.

The CDR3 DNA sequence: TGTGCCAGCAGATCCGGGACAGGGGGCCCAGATACGCAGTATTTT. Protein: CASRSGTGGPDTQYF. This chain joins TRBV6-1 and TRBJ2-3; 12 bases match TRBD1. The CDR3 has 15 residues. V dropped 6 bases and J dropped 4; count of bases not matched to a gene: 5. The V gene's germline CDR1 is MNHNS and CDR2 SASEGT.

The chain links TRBV20-1 to TRBJ2-3, with 9 bases lining up with TRBD2. Germline V gene lookup returns CDR1 DFQATT and CDR2 SNEGSKA (reference sequence). The V segment lost 3 bases and the J segment 3 bases; nucleotides outside the gene matches: 13. The CDR3 totals 17 residues. CDR3 DNA: TGCAGTGCTAGGGTTTTGCGGGGGGGTCGTCATACAGATACGCAGTATTTT. Residues: CSARVLRGGRHTDTQYF.

The rearrangement joins TRBV7-9 to TRBJ2-5; D gene uncertain. The germline V gene has CDR1 SEHNR and CDR2 FQNEAQ (reference sequence). The V end was cut by 5 bases, the J end by 1 base, with 17 bases between. The CDR3 is 16 amino acids. The CDR3 loop reads CASSPVGRGFQETQYF. The DNA for the CDR3 is TGTGCCAGCAGCCCCGTTGGGCGCGGTTTCCAAGAGACCCAGTACTTC.

A few counts support this clonotype. The chain employs TRBV12-3 or TRBV12-4 and TRBJ1-1, with D unresolved. The CDR3 extends over 14 amino acids. Trimming stripped 0 bases from V and 1 base from J, with 6 bases between. CDR3 region: CASSLAFGNTEAFF. The DNA for the CDR3 is TGTGCCAGCAGTTTAGCCTTTGGGAACACTGAAGCTTTCTTT.